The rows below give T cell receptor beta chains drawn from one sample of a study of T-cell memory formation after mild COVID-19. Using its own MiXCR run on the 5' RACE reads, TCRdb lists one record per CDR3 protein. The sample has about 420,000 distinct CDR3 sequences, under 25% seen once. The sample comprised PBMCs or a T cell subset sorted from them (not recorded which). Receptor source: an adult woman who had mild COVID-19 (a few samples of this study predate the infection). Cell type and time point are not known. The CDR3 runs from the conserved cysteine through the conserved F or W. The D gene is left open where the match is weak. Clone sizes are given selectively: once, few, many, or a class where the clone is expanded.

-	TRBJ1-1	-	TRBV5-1	TGCGCCAGCAGCTTGGCCAGGAAAGGTATTGAAGCTTTCTTT	CASSLARKGIEAFF
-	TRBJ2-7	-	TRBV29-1	TGCAGCGCCTACCTGCGGGGCTCCGAGCAGTACTTC	CSAYLRGSEQYF
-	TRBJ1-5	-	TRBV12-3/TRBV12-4	TGTGACAGCAGTCCGCAATCTGGAAGGGGCAATCAGCCCCAGCATTTT	CDSSPQSGRGNQPQHF
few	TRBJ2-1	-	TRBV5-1	TGCGCCAGCAGCTTGGGACAGTCGTCGGGGAATGAGCAGTTCTTC	CASSLGQSSGNEQFF
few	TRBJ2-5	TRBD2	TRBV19	TGTGCCAGTAGTATGTGGGCTAGCGGGGATCAAGAGACCCAGTACTTC	CASSMWASGDQETQYF
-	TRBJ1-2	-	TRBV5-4	TGTGCCAGCAGCTTACCCCAATTGGGCTACACCTTC	CASSLPQLGYTF
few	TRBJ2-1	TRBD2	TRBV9	TGTGCCAGCAGCCCCAGCGGACTAGCGGCTTACAATGAGCAGTTCTTC	CASSPSGLAAYNEQFF
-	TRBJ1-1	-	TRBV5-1	TGCGCCAGCAGCTTGGTGGGGTCCACGAACACTGAAGCTTTCTTT	CASSLVGSTNTEAFF
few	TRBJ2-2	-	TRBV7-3	TGTGCCAGCAGCTCCGGGCCCAACGCGGGGGAGCTGTTTTTT	CASSSGPNAGELFF
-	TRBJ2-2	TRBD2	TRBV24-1	TGTGCCACCAGTGAGGCTAGCGGATACACCGGGGAGCTGTTTTTT	CATSEASGYTGELFF
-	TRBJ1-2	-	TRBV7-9	TGTGCCAGCAGCTTAGAACGGACAGTTTGGGGCTACACCTTC	CASSLERTVWGYTF
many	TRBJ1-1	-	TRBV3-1	TGTGCCAGCAGCCGCAGTGTGGGGGTGCGTACTGAAGCTTTCTTT	CASSRSVGVRTEAFF
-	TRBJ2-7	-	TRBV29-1	TGCAGCGTTGGTCCCACAATTAGGGAGCAGTACTTC	CSVGPTIREQYF
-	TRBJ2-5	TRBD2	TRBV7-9	TGTGCCAGCAGCTTGAGCGCCGGCCGAACTAGCGGGAGGGCGGAAGAGACCCAGTACTTC	CASSLSAGRTSGRAEETQYF
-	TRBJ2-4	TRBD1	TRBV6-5	TGTGCCAGCAGAGGGGACAGGGGTTCCAAAAACATTCAGTACTTC	CASRGDRGSKNIQYF